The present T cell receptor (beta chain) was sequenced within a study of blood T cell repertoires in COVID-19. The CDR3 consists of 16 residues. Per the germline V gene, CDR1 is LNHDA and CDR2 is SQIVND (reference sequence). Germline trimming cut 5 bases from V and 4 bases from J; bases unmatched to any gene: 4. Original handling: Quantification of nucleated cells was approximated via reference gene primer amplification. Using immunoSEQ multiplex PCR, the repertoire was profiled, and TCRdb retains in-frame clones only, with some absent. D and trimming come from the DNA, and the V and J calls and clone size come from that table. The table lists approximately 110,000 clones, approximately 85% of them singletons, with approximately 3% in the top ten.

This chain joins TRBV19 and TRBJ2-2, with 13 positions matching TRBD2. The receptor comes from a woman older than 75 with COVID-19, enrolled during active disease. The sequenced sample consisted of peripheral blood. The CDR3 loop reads CASSAGLAGRTGELFF. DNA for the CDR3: TGTGCCAGTAGTGCGGGACTAGCGGGACGCACCGGGGAGCTGTTTTTT.